A selection of T cell receptor beta chains follows, all from one sample in a study of T cells expressing NK-cell markers. TCRdb reprocessed the 5' RACE reads, with one entry per CDR3 protein and no DNA. There are under 500,000 distinct CDR3 sequences in the sample, with 7.3% held by the top ten. Sequenced input: blood T cells: a sorted CD56 or NKG2C T cell subset, CD4+ or CD8+ T cells, or bulk PBMC T cells (not recorded which). These receptor sequences come from a woman between 18 and 75 years old in good health. CDR3s include the opening cysteine and the closing phenylalanine or tryptophan. The order of the fields is V gene, J gene, CDR3 protein.

>TRBV5-1|TRBJ2-7
CASSLWAGTGFQGEQYF
>TRBV12-3/TRBV12-4|TRBJ2-6
CASSPIVSSGANVLTF
>TRBV12-3/TRBV12-4|TRBJ1-2
CASRFGTGAGYTF
>TRBV3-1|TRBJ1-5
CASSQDWAQPQHF
>TRBV27|TRBJ2-4
CASSPTPRSAKNIQYF
>TRBV27|TRBJ2-7
CASSQLAGPLYEQYF
>TRBV20-1|TRBJ1-1
CSASHRDSSAEAFF
>TRBV6-2/TRBV6-3|TRBJ1-1
CASWSRSMNTEAFF
>TRBV6-1|TRBJ2-2
CASSSRDRGAPGELFF
>TRBV7-2|TRBJ2-3
CASSRLAGGIADTQYF
>TRBV25-1|TRBJ2-1
CATQRLESSYNEQFF
>TRBV12-3/TRBV12-4|TRBJ1-4
CASSEDKWGEKLFF
>TRBV6-5|TRBJ1-1
CASRRTGSEAFF
>TRBV4-2|TRBJ2-2
CASSQEGQNTGELFF
>TRBV7-9|TRBJ2-1
CASSSAAGQGRWNEQFF
>TRBV29-1|TRBJ2-1
CSVVAGHEQFF
>TRBV19|TRBJ1-5
CASSPNLGTGYNQPQHF